This is a list of T cell receptor beta chains from one sample in a study of blood T cell repertoires in COVID-19. TCRdb's copy holds only in-frame clones and misses some; the assay was immunoSEQ multiplex PCR. The data show tens of thousands of clones, over 85% seen once. The sample comprised peripheral blood. Receptors originate from a man aged 55-75 years with acute or convalescent COVID-19. Both conserved end residues are part of each CDR3. The order of the fields is V gene, J gene, D gene, CDR3 protein. The D gene is left open where the match is weak.

TRBV5-1	TRBJ2-1	NA	CASSAGQTRNNEQFF
TRBV2	TRBJ2-7	NA	CASSELGAKAGFYEQYF
TRBV5-6	TRBJ2-5	TRBD2	CASSFTYGTSLQETQYF
TRBV30	TRBJ1-6	TRBD1	CAWSTGGNSPLHF
TRBV6-5	TRBJ2-7	TRBD1	CASRDRDSSYEQYF
TRBV7-2	TRBJ1-2	NA	CASNRDGYGYTF
TRBV7-9	TRBJ1-4	TRBD1	CASSRSGQGIATNEKLFF
TRBV7-2	TRBJ2-3	TRBD2	CASSGGTSGAFNTQYF
TRBV7-9	TRBJ1-2	TRBD1	CASSLLVEGGSHTF
TRBV30	TRBJ1-1	NA	CAWSVGGASTEAFF